This entry lists 25 T cell receptor beta chains sequenced from one sample in a study of T cells after yellow fever vaccination. TCRdb fed the 5' RACE reads into MiXCR, producing one record per CDR3 protein. The sample contains 450,000 to 550,000 distinct CDR3 sequences, under 25% of which appear only once. Here the sequenced sample was PBMCs, taken 15 days after the yellow fever booster vaccination. The receptors stem from a man aged 25 to 45 who received the YFV17D yellow fever vaccine.

This clonotype was picked up a small number of times. V and J are TRBV29-1 and TRBJ2-3; D call uncertain. Trimming shortened V by 7 bases and J by 0 bases, and 14 bases separated the two germline ends. Germline CDR1 is SQVTM and CDR2 is ANQGSEA. CDR3 length: 14 amino acids. CDR3 in DNA: TGCAGCGCCGACCTGAGCACCAGCACAGATACGCAGTATTTT. Amino acids: CSADLSTSTDTQYF.

This clonotype was detected a few times. The CDR3 bases are TGTGCCAGCAGCTTTAAGGAAGCGGGAGTTATAGAAGGAGAGACCCAGTACTTC. Protein sequence: CASSFKEAGVIEGETQYF. The V gene is TRBV11-1, the J gene TRBJ2-5, with 8 bases aligning to TRBD2. Germline V gene sequence: CDR1 SGHAT, CDR2 FQDESV (reference sequence). This CDR3 region has 18 residues. After removal of 3 bases from V and 4 bases from J, the junction contained 16 bases not matched to a gene. Combining the CDR3 with reference TRBV11-1 and TRBJ2-5 gives the whole variable domain EAEVAQSPRYKITEKSQAVAFWCDPISGHATLYWYRQILGQGPELLVQFQDESVVDDSQLPKDRFSAERLKGVDSTLKIQPAELGDSAMYLCASSFKEAGVIEGETQYFGPGTRLLVL.

The chain links TRBV20-1 to TRBJ2-7; TRBD2 aligns across 13 bases. Germline loops: CDR1 DFQATT, CDR2 SNEGSKA (reference sequence). The trim removed 5 bases at V and 5 bases at J, leaving 9 bases unmatched. The CDR3 is 15 residues long. The CDR3 nucleotides read TGCAGTGCTTACCGAGGGACTAGCGGGACCAACGAGCAGTACTTC. It is translated as CSAYRGTSGTNEQYF.

This clonotype was picked up a small number of times. V is TRBV25-1 and J is TRBJ2-7; TRBD2 aligns across 8 bases. V dropped 6 bases and J dropped 6; count of bases not matched to a gene: 7. CDR1 and CDR2 from the germline V gene are MGHDK and SYGVNS. CDR3 length equals 13 residues. This chain's CDR3 is CASSSGGGPEQYF. As DNA, the CDR3 is TGTGCCAGCAGCTCCGGCGGGGGGCCCGAGCAGTACTTC.

V is TRBV30 and J is TRBJ2-3; D call uncertain. The V end lost 0 bases, the J end lost 1 base, and 8 bases lay between the germline ends. Germline lookup yields CDR1 GTSNPN and CDR2 SVGIG (reference sequence). The CDR3 totals 14 residues. CDR3: CAWSVNYGTDTQYF. CDR3 DNA sequence: TGTGCCTGGAGTGTAAACTACGGCACAGATACGCAGTATTTT.

The chain has TRBV7-2 and TRBJ1-4; D remains ambiguous. Germline-derived CDR1 and CDR2 are SGHTA and FQGNSA. CDR3 length equals 14 residues. Trimming removed 0 bases from V and 3 bases from J, with 5 bases in between. The CDR3 nucleotides are TGTGCCAGCAGCTTAGCTCGTGCTAATGAAAAACTGTTTTTT. Its translation is CASSLARANEKLFF.

Of note for this clonotype: One end of the junction is discordant with germline, which a read error may explain. J is TRBJ2-7 and V is TRBV6-5; D is possibly TRBD2 (6 bases). The CDR3 consists of 14 residues. CDR1 MNHEY and CDR2 SVGAGI come from the germline V gene. For the CDR3, the DNA is TGTGCCAGCAATTACGGAGGGACCACCTACGAGCAGTACTTC. It is translated as CASNYGGTTYEQYF.

J is TRBJ1-2 and V is TRBV2; 10 nucleotides agree with TRBD1. Trimming cost V 7 bases and J 7 bases; bases outside gene matches: 12. There are 15 residues in the CDR3. Per the germline V gene, CDR1 is SNHLY and CDR2 is FYNNEI. DNA for the CDR3: TGTGCCAGCACTCGGCAGGACAGGGGGTTTTCTGGCTACACCTTC. It specifies CASTRQDRGFSGYTF.

The DNA of the CDR3 is TGTGCCAGCAGCCCTAGGGGGTCCAACACCGGGGAGCTGTTTTTT. Its protein is CASSPRGSNTGELFF. The V call is TRBV7-8, the J call TRBJ2-2; possibly TRBD1 for D (6 bases). Looked up from germline, CDR1 is SGHVS and CDR2 is FQNEAQ. The CDR3 is made up of 15 amino acids. V dropped 5 bases and J dropped 2 bases, with 12 bases sitting between them.

The table lists this clonotype with many counts. A read error may produce the germline difference seen at one junction end. V is TRBV11-2 and J is TRBJ2-1; D is possibly TRBD1 or TRBD2 (5 bases each). CDR3 length: 15 residues. Looked up from germline, CDR1 is SGHAT and CDR2 is FQNNGV. DNA for the CDR3: TGTGCCAGCAGCTTAGGGGACCCATCCTCCAATGAGCAGTTCTTC. It yields the protein CASSLGDPSSNEQFF.

The J gene is TRBJ2-1, the V gene TRBV7-2; 8 bases agree with TRBD2. This CDR3 comprises 14 residues. V gave up 10 bases and J gave up 3 bases; unmatched junction bases: 8. Germline CDR1 is SGHTA and CDR2 is FQGNSA. The CDR3 nucleotides are TGTGCCACCGGGAGGGCCCCGTTCTACAATGAGCAGTTCTTC. Amino acids: CATGRAPFYNEQFF.

The rearrangement uses TRBV7-2 and TRBJ2-3; D unclear. V was shortened by 0 bases and J by 2 bases, with 12 bases between the two germline ends. The CDR3 spans 16 residues. Germline V gene lookup returns CDR1 SGHTA and CDR2 FQGNSA. The CDR3, as DNA: TGTGCCAGCAGCTTAGCGCTCAGCTCCTTCACAGATACGCAGTATTTT. It yields the protein CASSLALSSFTDTQYF.

This clonotype was observed a few times. The gene calls are TRBV5-1 and TRBJ2-2; 10 positions agree with TRBD1. Germline V CDR1 and CDR2: SGHRS, YFSETQ. The V and J ends lost 4 bases and 4 bases, in that order; junction bases with no gene match: 4. CDR3 length: 15 amino acids. This CDR3 reads CASSAGTGVTGELFF. The CDR3, as DNA: TGCGCCAGCAGCGCCGGGACAGGGGTCACCGGGGAGCTGTTTTTT.

This chain links TRBV10-3 with TRBJ2-7, with D hard to call. The V end lost 6 bases, the J end lost 0 bases, and 3 bases lay between the germline ends. The CDR3 is 11 residues long. Germline assignment: CDR1 ENHRY and CDR2 SYGVKD. Written as DNA, the CDR3 is TGTGCCATCAGGACCTCCTACGAGCAGTACTTC. The encoded protein is CAIRTSYEQYF.

In its sample, this clonotype was seen a few times. The gene calls are TRBV27 and TRBJ2-7; 8 bases are a match to TRBD2. Germline trimming cut 2 bases from V and 4 bases from J; bases unmatched to any gene: 7. The CDR3 totals 15 residues. CDR1 MNHEY and CDR2 SMNVEV come from the germline V gene (reference sequence). As DNA, the CDR3 is TGTGCCAGCAGTTTACTACCGGGGACTAGATACGAGCAGTACTTC. Translated: CASSLLPGTRYEQYF.

The rearrangement uses TRBV6-2 or TRBV6-3 and TRBJ2-6, with D possibly being TRBD1 (6 bases). Germline CDR1 is MNHEY and CDR2 is SVGEGT. Trimming shortened V by 0 bases and J by 1 base, and 19 bases separated the two germline ends. The CDR3 contains 20 residues. The CDR3 region has the DNA TGTGCCAGCAGTTACTCGAATGGCAGGGGTCTTTATTCTGGGGCCAACGTCCTGACTTTC. It translates to CASSYSNGRGLYSGANVLTF.

This clonotype was counted only a few times. This chain connects TRBV7-2 to TRBJ1-6; no definite D call. This CDR3 has 14 residues. Between the trimmed V and J ends, which lost 1 base and 7 bases, there was a span of 8 bases. The germline V gene has CDR1 SGHTA and CDR2 FQGNSA. The CDR3 reads CASSLDGRNSPLHF. CDR3 nucleotides: TGTGCCAGCAGCTTAGACGGCCGCAATTCACCCCTCCACTTT.

The chain has TRBV29-1 and TRBJ2-3; D call uncertain. CDR1 is SQVTM, CDR2 ANQGSEA, per germline. This CDR3 is 13 amino acids long. V dropped 0 bases and J dropped 3 bases, with 7 bases sitting between them. This chain's CDR3 is CSVEESRTDTQYF. As DNA, the CDR3 is TGCAGCGTTGAAGAAAGTAGGACAGATACGCAGTATTTT.

The V call is TRBV5-1, the J call TRBJ2-7; D gene uncertain. This CDR3 region has 11 residues. V lost 0 bases and J 5 bases, leaving 3 bases between the germline ends. Germline loops: CDR1 SGHRS, CDR2 YFSETQ. CDR3 loop: CASSLENEQYF. In nucleotides, the CDR3 is TGCGCCAGCAGCTTGGAGAACGAGCAGTACTTC. Variable domain in full (rest from reference TRBV5-1 and TRBJ2-7): KAGVTQTPRYLIKTRGQQVTLSCSPISGHRSVSWYQQTPGQGLQFLFEYFSETQRNKGNFPGRFSGRQFSNSRSEMNVSTLELGDSALYLCASSLENEQYFGPGTRLTVT.

This clonotype came up many times. DNA of the CDR3: TGCAGCGTGGGGGGGATTGCTAGCGGGATTCAAACCTACGAGCAGTACTTC. It codes for CSVGGIASGIQTYEQYF. This chain uses TRBV29-1 with TRBJ2-7; 9 bases are shared with TRBD2. Germline V lookup: CDR1 SQVTM, CDR2 ANQGSEA. The CDR3 has 17 amino acids. V trimming: 6 bases; J trimming: 2 bases; junction bases outside the gene matches: 17.

V is TRBV6-1 and J is TRBJ1-1; possible D gene TRBD1, 6 bases. The V and J ends lost 3 bases and 8 bases respectively, with 16 bases between them. Germline assignment: CDR1 MNHNS and CDR2 SASEGT. This CDR3 comprises 14 residues. The CDR3 sequence: CASSDNRVILEAFF. Written as DNA, the CDR3 is TGTGCCAGCAGTGATAACAGGGTGATCTTGGAAGCTTTCTTT.

This clonotype came up once. The rearrangement uses TRBV20-1 and TRBJ1-4; TRBD1 might be the D (6 bases). The germline V gene encodes CDR1 DFQATT and CDR2 SNEGSKA (reference sequence). The CDR3 consists of 17 residues. The ends were cut back, 0 bases at V and 4 bases at J, with 18 bases in the middle. This CDR3 reads CSARDSPAGELNEKLFF. In DNA, the CDR3 is TGCAGTGCTAGAGATTCCCCGGCAGGGGAGCTTAATGAAAAACTGTTTTTT.

The chain has TRBV6-5 and TRBJ1-6; 8 positions match TRBD1. V lost 0 bases to trimming and J lost 4 bases; unmatched junction nucleotides: 2. CDR3 size: 16 residues. Germline CDR1 MNHEY, CDR2 SVGAGI. The CDR3 loop reads CASSYSDRAYNSPLHF. The CDR3 DNA reads as TGTGCCAGCAGTTACTCGGACAGGGCTTATAATTCACCCCTCCACTTT.

This chain joins TRBV20-1 and TRBJ2-7, with TRBD2 identical over 11 bases. Germline V lookup: CDR1 DFQATT, CDR2 SNEGSKA (reference sequence). This CDR3 has 14 amino acids. Trimming at V came to 1 base and at J to 5 bases, leaving 4 bases not matched to a gene. The CDR3, as DNA: TGCAGTGCTAGAGTTAGCGGGAGGGTTGACGAGCAGTACTTC. Protein: CSARVSGRVDEQYF.

This clonotype was seen a handful of times. The CDR3 protein is CSARDPVSYNEQFF. CDR3 sequence (DNA): TGCAGTGCTAGAGATCCCGTCTCCTACAATGAGCAGTTCTTC. The chain combines TRBV20-1 with TRBJ2-1; D not resolved. The germline gives CDR1 DFQATT, CDR2 SNEGSKA (reference sequence). The CDR3 has 14 residues. The ends were cut back, 0 bases at V and 0 bases at J, with 6 bases in the middle.